A selection of T cell receptor beta chains follows, all from one sample in a study of T-cell reconstitution after alpha-beta-depleted transplantation in children. MiXCR was run by TCRdb on the PCR reads, yielding one entry per CDR3 protein. The sample lists about 370,000 distinct CDR3 sequences; approximately 20% were seen once. Sequencing was performed on PBMCs from the stem cell graft donor, taken from the stem cell graft. These receptors were taken from a human donor who donated a stem cell graft to a child with acute myeloid leukemia. CDR3s include the opening cysteine and the closing phenylalanine or tryptophan. Each record gives: clone size, V gene, D gene, J gene, CDR3 DNA, CDR3 protein. The D gene is left open where the match is weak. Clone sizes are given selectively: once, few, many, or a class where the clone is expanded.

clone_size: once; v_call: TRBV29-1; d_call: -; j_call: TRBJ2-5; cdr3_nt: TGCAGCGTTAGGGGACGGATCCAAGAGACCCAGTACTTC; cdr3_aa: CSVRGRIQETQYF
clone_size: many; v_call: TRBV12-3/TRBV12-4; d_call: -; j_call: TRBJ2-7; cdr3_nt: TGTGCCAGCAGTTTATGGCGGAACGAGCAGTACTTC; cdr3_aa: CASSLWRNEQYF
clone_size: -; v_call: TRBV21-1; d_call: -; j_call: TRBJ2-1; cdr3_nt: TGTGCCAGCAGCAGTGGGTCCAATGAGCAGTTCTTC; cdr3_aa: CASSSGSNEQFF
clone_size: few; v_call: TRBV20-1; d_call: -; j_call: TRBJ2-7; cdr3_nt: TGCAGTGCTAGAGACTACGCGGTCTCCTACGAGCAGTACTTC; cdr3_aa: CSARDYAVSYEQYF
clone_size: -; v_call: TRBV7-3; d_call: -; j_call: TRBJ1-4; cdr3_nt: TGTGCCAGCAGCAGGGGGAGGAATGAAAAACTGTTTTTT; cdr3_aa: CASSRGRNEKLFF
clone_size: many; v_call: TRBV29-1; d_call: -; j_call: TRBJ2-1; cdr3_nt: TGCAGCTCTACGGGCAATGAGCAGTTCTTC; cdr3_aa: CSSTGNEQFF
clone_size: many; v_call: TRBV12-3/TRBV12-4; d_call: -; j_call: TRBJ1-1; cdr3_nt: TGTGCCAGCAGTTCAGGCACCACCGTCTTAGCTTTCTTT; cdr3_aa: CASSSGTTVLAFF
clone_size: -; v_call: TRBV4-3; d_call: TRBD2; j_call: TRBJ2-7; cdr3_nt: TGCGCCAGCAGCCAAGACCCCTATAGCGGGAGTCTTTACGAGCAGTACTTC; cdr3_aa: CASSQDPYSGSLYEQYF
clone_size: -; v_call: TRBV9; d_call: TRBD2; j_call: TRBJ2-3; cdr3_nt: TGTGCCAGCAGCGTAGGAAAACTAGCGGGAGAGACAGATACGCAGTATTTT; cdr3_aa: CASSVGKLAGETDTQYF
clone_size: few; v_call: TRBV6-2/TRBV6-3; d_call: -; j_call: TRBJ2-7; cdr3_nt: TGTGCCAGCATCCTAGGGAGGCGGGAAACCTCCTACGAGCAGTACTTC; cdr3_aa: CASILGRRETSYEQYF
clone_size: -; v_call: TRBV20-1; d_call: -; j_call: TRBJ2-3; cdr3_nt: TGCAGTGCTAGACGGGAAAGCACAGATACGCAGTATTTT; cdr3_aa: CSARRESTDTQYF
clone_size: -; v_call: TRBV7-9; d_call: TRBD2; j_call: TRBJ2-1; cdr3_nt: TGTGCCAGCAGCTCCTGGGGGACTAGCGTCAATGAGCAGTTCTTC; cdr3_aa: CASSSWGTSVNEQFF
clone_size: -; v_call: TRBV29-1; d_call: -; j_call: TRBJ2-1; cdr3_nt: TGCAGCGTTGAGGGTTCGCAGACGATGTACAATGAGCAGTTCTTC; cdr3_aa: CSVEGSQTMYNEQFF
clone_size: -; v_call: TRBV28; d_call: TRBD1; j_call: TRBJ2-5; cdr3_nt: TGTGCCAGCAGTCCCGCCGGGACAGGTGCTGAAGAGACCCAGTACTTC; cdr3_aa: CASSPAGTGAEETQYF
clone_size: few; v_call: TRBV12-3/TRBV12-4; d_call: -; j_call: TRBJ2-2; cdr3_nt: TGTGCCAGCAGCCAAGGACACCGCACCGGGGAGCTGTTTTTT; cdr3_aa: CASSQGHRTGELFF
clone_size: many; v_call: TRBV27; d_call: -; j_call: TRBJ1-1; cdr3_nt: TGTGCCAGCAGTTTACAGGGACGGGATGAAGCTTTCTTT; cdr3_aa: CASSLQGRDEAFF
clone_size: many; v_call: TRBV5-5; d_call: -; j_call: TRBJ1-1; cdr3_nt: TGTGCCAGCAGCTTATTACCCTTGATAGCTTTGAACACTGAAGCTTTCTTT; cdr3_aa: CASSLLPLIALNTEAFF
clone_size: few; v_call: TRBV27; d_call: -; j_call: TRBJ2-5; cdr3_nt: TGTGCCAGCAGGATCCCCGATGAATCCAGTAGTGTGGCACAAGAGACCCAGTACTTC; cdr3_aa: CASRIPDESSSVAQETQYF
clone_size: few; v_call: TRBV5-8; d_call: -; j_call: TRBJ2-6; cdr3_nt: TGTGCCAGCAGCTCCTACGGGGCCAACGTCCTGACTTTC; cdr3_aa: CASSSYGANVLTF
clone_size: -; v_call: TRBV27; d_call: -; j_call: TRBJ2-3; cdr3_nt: TGTGCCAGCGGACATGGGGGTACCAACACAGATACGCAGTATTTT; cdr3_aa: CASGHGGTNTDTQYF
clone_size: few; v_call: TRBV20-1; d_call: TRBD1; j_call: TRBJ2-7; cdr3_nt: TGCAGTGCGCCGGACAGGGGGGATTACGAGCAGTACTTC; cdr3_aa: CSAPDRGDYEQYF
clone_size: many; v_call: TRBV29-1; d_call: TRBD2; j_call: TRBJ2-7; cdr3_nt: TGCAGCGTTGAAGTGCCTAGCGGGAGATCCGAGCAGTACTTC; cdr3_aa: CSVEVPSGRSEQYF
clone_size: many; v_call: TRBV20-1; d_call: TRBD2; j_call: TRBJ2-5; cdr3_nt: TGCAGTGCGAGTCCGGGACTAGCGGGAGAGACCCAGTACTTC; cdr3_aa: CSASPGLAGETQYF
clone_size: -; v_call: TRBV7-9; d_call: -; j_call: TRBJ1-1; cdr3_nt: TGTGCCAGCAGCTTACCCCTATACACTGAAGCTTTCTTT; cdr3_aa: CASSLPLYTEAFF
clone_size: -; v_call: TRBV20-1; d_call: TRBD2; j_call: TRBJ2-5; cdr3_nt: TGCAGTGCTAGAAACCTAGCGGGATCCTCCCAAGAGACCCAGTACTTC; cdr3_aa: CSARNLAGSSQETQYF
clone_size: few; v_call: TRBV11-2; d_call: -; j_call: TRBJ2-7; cdr3_nt: TGTGCCAGCAGCGTCGAACAGCAAAGCTCCTACGAGCAGTACTTC; cdr3_aa: CASSVEQQSSYEQYF
clone_size: -; v_call: TRBV24-1; d_call: TRBD2; j_call: TRBJ2-1; cdr3_nt: TGTGCCACCAGTGAGGAGACTAGCGGGAGGGCCAATGAGCAGTTCTTC; cdr3_aa: CATSEETSGRANEQFF
clone_size: -; v_call: TRBV4-3; d_call: TRBD2; j_call: TRBJ2-1; cdr3_nt: TGCGCCAGCAGCTACCTGACTAGCGGGAGAGTCCATGAGCAGTTCTTC; cdr3_aa: CASSYLTSGRVHEQFF
clone_size: -; v_call: TRBV10-2; d_call: -; j_call: TRBJ1-5; cdr3_nt: TGCGCCAGCAGTGATATGGCCTGGCAGCCCCAGCATTTT; cdr3_aa: CASSDMAWQPQHF
clone_size: -; v_call: TRBV12-3/TRBV12-4; d_call: -; j_call: TRBJ2-7; cdr3_nt: TGTGCCAGCAGAGGTCCCTTGGACGAGCAGTACTTC; cdr3_aa: CASRGPLDEQYF